These 3 T cell receptor beta chains originate from one sample sequenced in a study of regulatory T cells in long-lasting Graves disease. CDR3 regions were amplified by Arm-PCR using iRepertoire HTBI primers to build TCR beta libraries. Each CDR3 protein is one row after TCRdb ran MiXCR on the multiplex PCR reads. The table has more than 450,000 distinct CDR3 sequences, approximately 12% seen once; the top ten hold roughly 8.9%. Time point reported: newly diagnosed GD, antithyroid drugs for less than 3 months. Generation of the TCR library employed RNA extracted from PBMCs. These data also featured in a second study, about T cells in Graves' hyperthyroidism and ophthalmopathy.

The sequencing used peripheral blood mononuclear cells (PBMCs), collected at new diagnosis, from a patient treated with antithyroid drugs. These TCRs come from a woman in her 30s with Graves disease.

This clonotype was found many times. The genes are TRBV6-1 and TRBJ1-2, with unresolved D. Germline CDR1 and CDR2: MNHNS and SASEGT. The CDR3 sequence is 11 residues long. Trimming left V 7 bases short and J 3 bases short, with 6 bases between. This chain's CDR3 is CASNAYYGYTF. The CDR3, as DNA: TGTGCCAGCAATGCTTACTATGGCTACACCTTC.

This clonotype came up many times. The rearrangement links TRBV11-3 to TRBJ2-2; D is undetermined. V lost 5 bases and J lost 9, with 10 bases in between. Per the germline V gene, CDR1 is SGHNT and CDR2 is YENEEA. The CDR3 consists of 12 residues. The CDR3 coding sequence is TGTGCCAGCAGCCTGCGCCCCCGGGAGCTGTTTTTT. Its protein is CASSLRPRELFF.

This clonotype was detected ten times or more. The genes are TRBV6-1 and TRBJ1-1, with 7 bases identical to TRBD1. The trim removed 6 bases at V and 1 base at J, leaving 8 bases unmatched. This CDR3 comprises 15 residues. Per the germline V gene, CDR1 is MNHNS and CDR2 is SASEGT. The CDR3: CASRPPEGANTEAFF. CDR3 DNA: TGTGCCAGCAGACCCCCTGAGGGGGCGAACACTGAAGCTTTCTTT.